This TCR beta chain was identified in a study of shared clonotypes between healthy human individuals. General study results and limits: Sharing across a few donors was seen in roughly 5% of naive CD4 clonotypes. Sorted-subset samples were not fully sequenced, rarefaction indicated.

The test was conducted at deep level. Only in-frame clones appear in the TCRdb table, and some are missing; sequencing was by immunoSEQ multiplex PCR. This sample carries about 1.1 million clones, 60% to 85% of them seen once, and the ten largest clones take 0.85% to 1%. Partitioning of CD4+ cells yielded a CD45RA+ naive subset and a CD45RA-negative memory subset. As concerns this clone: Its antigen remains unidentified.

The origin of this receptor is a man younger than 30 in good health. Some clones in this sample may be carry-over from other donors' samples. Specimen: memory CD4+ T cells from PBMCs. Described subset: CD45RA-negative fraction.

The CDR3 region has the DNA TGCGCCAGCAGCCAAAACACCGGGACCATCGGGGGAAACATTCAGTACTTC. Translation gives CASSQNTGTIGGNIQYF. The chain joins TRBV4-1 to TRBJ2-4; D perhaps matches TRBD2 (6 bases). Looked up from germline, CDR1 is MGHRA and CDR2 is YSYEKL. With 2 bases removed from V and 6 bases from J, the gap between germline ends came to 20 bases. The CDR3 length is 17 residues.